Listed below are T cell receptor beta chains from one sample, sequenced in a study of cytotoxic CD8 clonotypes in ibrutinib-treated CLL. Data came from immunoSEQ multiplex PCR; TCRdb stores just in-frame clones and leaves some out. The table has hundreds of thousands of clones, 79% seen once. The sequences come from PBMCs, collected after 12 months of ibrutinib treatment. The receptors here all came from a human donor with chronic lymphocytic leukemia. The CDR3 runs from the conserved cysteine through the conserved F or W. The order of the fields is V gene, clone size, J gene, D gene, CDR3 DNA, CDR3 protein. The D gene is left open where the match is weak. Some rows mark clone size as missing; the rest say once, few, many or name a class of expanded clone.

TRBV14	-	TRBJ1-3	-	TGTGCCAGCAGCCAAGAAGTAACAGGATGGGGAGTTTGGTCTGGAAACACCATATATTTT	CASSQEVTGWGVWSGNTIYF
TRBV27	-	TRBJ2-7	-	TGTGCCAGCAGTTGGCCGGGCTACGAGCAGTACTTC	CASSWPGYEQYF
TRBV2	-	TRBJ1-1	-	TGTGCCAGCCCGAAGACCGAGAACACTGAAGCTTTCTTT	CASPKTENTEAFF
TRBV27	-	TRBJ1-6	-	TGTGCCAGCAGTTTAGACGGGTTGGGGGCATCACCCCTCCACTTT	CASSLDGLGASPLHF
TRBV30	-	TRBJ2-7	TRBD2	TGTGCCTGGAGGAAGCGGGGGCAGGCCTCCGAGCAGTACTTC	CAWRKRGQASEQYF
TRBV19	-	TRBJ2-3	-	TGTGCCAGTAGTATTTTAGGAGATTGGGCCACAGATACGCAGTATTTT	CASSILGDWATDTQYF
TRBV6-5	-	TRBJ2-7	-	TGTGCCAGCAGTTCGTCCACTCCAACCTACGAGCAGTACTTC	CASSSSTPTYEQYF
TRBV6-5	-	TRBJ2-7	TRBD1	TGTGCCAGCAGTTACTCCGGACAGGCCAAAGCCTACGAGCAGTACTTC	CASSYSGQAKAYEQYF
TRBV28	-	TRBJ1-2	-	TGTGCCAGCAGTATCTCCTATGGCTACACCTTC	CASSISYGYTF
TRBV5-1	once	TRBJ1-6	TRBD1	TGCGCCAGCAGCTTACAGGGGATGTACTCACCCCTCCACTTT	CASSLQGMYSPLHF
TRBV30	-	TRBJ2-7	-	TGTGCCTGGAGTTCCGGGACCCCGGGGCACGAGCAGTACTTC	CAWSSGTPGHEQYF
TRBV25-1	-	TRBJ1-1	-	TGTGCCAGCAGAAATCAGGGGCGAACTGAAGCTTTCTTT	CASRNQGRTEAFF
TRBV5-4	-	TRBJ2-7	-	TGTGCCAGCAGCTTGGGGCGGGGTCCCTACGAGCAGTACTTC	CASSLGRGPYEQYF
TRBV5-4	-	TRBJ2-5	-	TGTGCCAGCAGCAAACAGACTTCCCAAGAGACCCAGTACTTC	CASSKQTSQETQYF
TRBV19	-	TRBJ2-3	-	TGTGCCAGTACCCCCGGGGGGCCAATCAGGCAGTATTTT	CASTPGGPIRQYF
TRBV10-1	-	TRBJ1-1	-	TGCGCCAGCAGTTTTGACAGAGGTGACGCTGAAGCTTTCTTT	CASSFDRGDAEAFF
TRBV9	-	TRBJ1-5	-	TGTGCCAGCAGCCCCTATAGCAATCAGCCCCAGCATTTT	CASSPYSNQPQHF
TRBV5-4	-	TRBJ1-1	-	TGTGCCAGCAGCTCGGAGGCAGTTGAAGCTTTCTTT	CASSSEAVEAFF
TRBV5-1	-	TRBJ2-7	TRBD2	TGCGCCAGCAGCGTGTACCCTAGCGGGAAATCCTACGAGCAGTACTTC	CASSVYPSGKSYEQYF
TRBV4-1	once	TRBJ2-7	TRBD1	TGCGCCAGCAGCCAAGATAAAGGACAGGACTACGAGCAGTACTTC	CASSQDKGQDYEQYF
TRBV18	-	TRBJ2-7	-	TGTGCCAGCTCACCGGCGGGGGCAGGATGGGACGAGCAGTACTTC	CASSPAGAGWDEQYF
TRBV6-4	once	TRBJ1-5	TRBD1	TGTGCCAGCAGTGCCCCCGGGACAGGGAACCACCTTAGCAATCAGCCCCAGCATTTT	CASSAPGTGNHLSNQPQHF
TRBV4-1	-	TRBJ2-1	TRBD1	TGCGCCAGCAGCCAACCCCAACGCGGGACAGGGGTCAATGAGCAGTTCTTC	CASSQPQRGTGVNEQFF
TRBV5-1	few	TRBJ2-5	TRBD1	TGCGCCAGCAAGGCCGGGACAGGGAAGGAGACCCAGTACTTC	CASKAGTGKETQYF
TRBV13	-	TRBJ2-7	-	TGTGCCAGCAGCCAAGGGACTGCGTACGAGCAGTACTTC	CASSQGTAYEQYF
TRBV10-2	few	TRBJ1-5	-	TGCGCCAGTCAAGCCGGGACACAGAATCAGCCCCAGCATTTT	CASQAGTQNQPQHF
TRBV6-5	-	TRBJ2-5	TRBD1	TGTGCCAGCAGTTACTCGGGACAGGGGGGGACCCAGTACTTC	CASSYSGQGGTQYF